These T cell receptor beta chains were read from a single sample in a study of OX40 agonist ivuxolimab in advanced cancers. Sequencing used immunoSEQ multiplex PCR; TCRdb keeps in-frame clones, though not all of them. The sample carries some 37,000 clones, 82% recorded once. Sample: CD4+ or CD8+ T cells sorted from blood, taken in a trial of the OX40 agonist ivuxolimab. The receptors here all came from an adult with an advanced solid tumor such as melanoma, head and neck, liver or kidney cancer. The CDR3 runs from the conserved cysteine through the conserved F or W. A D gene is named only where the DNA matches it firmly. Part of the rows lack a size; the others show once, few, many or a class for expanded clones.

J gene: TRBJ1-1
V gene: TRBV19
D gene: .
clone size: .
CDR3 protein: CATADRMNTEAFF
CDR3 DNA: TGTGCCACCGCGGACCGAATGAACACTGAAGCTTTCTTT

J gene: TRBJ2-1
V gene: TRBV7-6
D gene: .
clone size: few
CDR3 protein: CASSLYHRVDEQFF
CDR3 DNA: TGTGCCAGCAGCTTGTACCACAGGGTCGATGAGCAGTTCTTC

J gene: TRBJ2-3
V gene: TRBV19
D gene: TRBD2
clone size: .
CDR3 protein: CASSGTSGGSTDTQYF
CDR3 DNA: TGTGCCAGTAGTGGGACTAGCGGGGGAAGCACAGATACGCAGTATTTT

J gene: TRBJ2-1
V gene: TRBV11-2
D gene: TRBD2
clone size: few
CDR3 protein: CASSSDRLAGAQSNEQFF
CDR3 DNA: TGTGCCAGCAGCTCGGATAGACTAGCGGGGGCCCAATCCAATGAGCAGTTCTTC

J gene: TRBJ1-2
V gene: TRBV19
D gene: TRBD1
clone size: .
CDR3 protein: CASSISDRAFYGYTF
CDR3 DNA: TGTGCCAGTAGTATCTCGGACAGGGCCTTTTATGGCTACACCTTC

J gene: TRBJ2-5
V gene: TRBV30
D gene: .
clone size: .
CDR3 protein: CAWIPPSQETQYF
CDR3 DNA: TGTGCCTGGATTCCGCCCAGTCAAGAGACCCAGTACTTC

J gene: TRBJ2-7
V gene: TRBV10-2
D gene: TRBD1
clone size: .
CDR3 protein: CASRTSGTGGPYEQYF
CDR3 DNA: TGCGCCAGCAGGACCAGTGGGACAGGGGGCCCCTACGAGCAGTACTTC

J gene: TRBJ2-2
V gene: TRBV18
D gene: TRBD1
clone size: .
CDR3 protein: CASSPPTGRPTGELFF
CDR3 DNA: TGTGCCAGCTCACCACCGACAGGGAGACCCACCGGGGAGCTGTTTTTT

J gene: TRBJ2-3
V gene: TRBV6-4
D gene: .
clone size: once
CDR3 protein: CASSQGLTDTQYF
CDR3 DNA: TGTGCCAGCAGTCAGGGGCTGACAGATACGCAGTATTTT

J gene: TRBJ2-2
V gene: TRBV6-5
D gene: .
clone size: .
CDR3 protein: CASSYYTGELFF
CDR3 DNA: TGTGCCAGCAGTTACTACACCGGGGAGCTGTTTTTT

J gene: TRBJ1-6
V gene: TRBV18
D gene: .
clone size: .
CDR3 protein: CASSTAGADNSPLHF
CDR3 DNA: TGTGCCAGCTCGACCGCGGGGGCTGATAATTCACCCCTCCACTTT

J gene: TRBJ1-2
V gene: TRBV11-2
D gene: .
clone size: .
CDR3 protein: CASSGSLQGVLNYGYTF
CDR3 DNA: TGTGCCAGCAGCGGCAGCCTCCAGGGAGTTCTTAACTATGGCTACACCTTC

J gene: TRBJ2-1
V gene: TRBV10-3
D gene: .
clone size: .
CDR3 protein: CASSYRGNYNEQFF
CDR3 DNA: TGTGCCAGCAGTTACCGGGGGAACTACAATGAGCAGTTCTTC

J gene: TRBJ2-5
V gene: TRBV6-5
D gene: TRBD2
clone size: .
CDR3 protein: CASSPLWRGVETQYF
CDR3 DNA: TGTGCCAGCAGCCCCTTGTGGCGGGGGGTTGAGACCCAGTACTTC

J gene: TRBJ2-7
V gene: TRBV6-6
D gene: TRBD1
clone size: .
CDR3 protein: CASSLTTGIYEQYF
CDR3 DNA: TGTGCCAGCAGCCTAACGACAGGGATCTACGAGCAGTACTTC

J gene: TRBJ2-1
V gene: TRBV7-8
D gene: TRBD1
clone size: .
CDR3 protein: CASSPRDRLYNEQFF
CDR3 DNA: TGTGCCAGCAGCCCCCGGGACAGACTCTACAATGAGCAGTTCTTC

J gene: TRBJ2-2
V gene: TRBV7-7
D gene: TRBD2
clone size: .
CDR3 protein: CASSGREGPGELFF
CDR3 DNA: TGTGCTAGCAGCGGGCGGGAGGGCCCTGGGGAGCTGTTTTTT

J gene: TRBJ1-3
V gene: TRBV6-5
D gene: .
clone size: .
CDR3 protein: CASRSTGSGNTIYF
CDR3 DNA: TGTGCCAGCAGGTCCACGGGCTCTGGAAACACCATATATTTT

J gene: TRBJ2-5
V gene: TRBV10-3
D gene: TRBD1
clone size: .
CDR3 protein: CAIRGQGETQYF
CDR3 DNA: TGTGCCATCAGGGGACAGGGGGAGACCCAGTACTTC

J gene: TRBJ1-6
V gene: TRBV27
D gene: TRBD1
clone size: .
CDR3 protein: CASGGGRGGNNSPLHF
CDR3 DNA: TGTGCCAGCGGAGGGGGCAGGGGAGGGAATAATTCACCCCTCCACTTT

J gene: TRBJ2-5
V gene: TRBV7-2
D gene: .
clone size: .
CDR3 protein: CASSLMAQETQYF
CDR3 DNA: TGTGCCAGCAGCTTAATGGCCCAAGAGACCCAGTACTTC

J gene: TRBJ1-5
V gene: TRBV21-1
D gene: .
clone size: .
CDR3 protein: CASSGVRLNQPQHF
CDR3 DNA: TGTGCCAGCAGCGGCGTCAGGCTTAATCAGCCCCAGCATTTT

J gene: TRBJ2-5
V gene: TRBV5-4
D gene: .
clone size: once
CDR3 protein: CAIRVFGYQETQYF
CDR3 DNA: TGTGCCATTCGGGTTTTTGGGTACCAAGAGACCCAGTACTTC

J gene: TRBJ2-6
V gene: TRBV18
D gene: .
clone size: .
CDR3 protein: CASSPWSGSGANVLTF
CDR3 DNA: TGTGCCAGCTCACCATGGTCAGGCTCTGGGGCCAACGTCCTGACTTTC

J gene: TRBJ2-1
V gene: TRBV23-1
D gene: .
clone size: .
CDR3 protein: CASSQKAYVQAPTYNEQFF
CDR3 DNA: TGCGCCAGCAGTCAAAAAGCTTATGTACAGGCCCCCACCTACAATGAGCAGTTCTTC

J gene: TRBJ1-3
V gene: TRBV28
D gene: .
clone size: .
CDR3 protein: CASSLQGAGNTIYF
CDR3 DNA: TGTGCCAGCAGTTTACAGGGTGCTGGAAACACCATATATTTT

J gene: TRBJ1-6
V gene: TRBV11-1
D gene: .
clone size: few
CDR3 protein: CASSAGAGGNSPLHF
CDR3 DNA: TGTGCCAGCAGCGCGGGGGCAGGTGGAAATTCACCCCTCCACTTT

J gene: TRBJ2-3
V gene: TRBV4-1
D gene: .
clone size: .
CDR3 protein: CASSQFRVTDTQYF
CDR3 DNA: TGCGCCAGCAGCCAGTTCCGGGTCACAGATACGCAGTATTTT

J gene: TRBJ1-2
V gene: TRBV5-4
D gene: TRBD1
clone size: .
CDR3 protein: CASSLAWDRVDYGYTF
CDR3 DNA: TGTGCCAGCAGCTTGGCTTGGGACAGGGTAGACTATGGCTACACCTTC

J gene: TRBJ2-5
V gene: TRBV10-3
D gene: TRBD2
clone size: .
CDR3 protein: CAIKTTSGKETQYF
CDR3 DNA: TGTGCCATCAAGACGACTAGCGGGAAAGAGACCCAGTACTTC

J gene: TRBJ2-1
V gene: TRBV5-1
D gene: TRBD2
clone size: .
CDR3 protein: CASSFGLAGYNEQFF
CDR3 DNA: TGCGCCAGCAGCTTTGGACTAGCGGGATACAATGAGCAGTTCTTC

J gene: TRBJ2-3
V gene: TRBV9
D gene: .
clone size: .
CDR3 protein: CASSVVGLAAATDTQYF
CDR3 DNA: TGTGCCAGCAGCGTAGTGGGTCTAGCCGCTGCCACAGATACGCAGTATTTT

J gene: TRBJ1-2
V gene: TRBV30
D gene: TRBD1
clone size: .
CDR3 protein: CAWSADRGRGGYTF
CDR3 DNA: TGTGCCTGGAGTGCCGACAGGGGTCGTGGTGGCTACACCTTC

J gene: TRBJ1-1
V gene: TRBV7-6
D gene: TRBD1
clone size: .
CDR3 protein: CASRSIPGQGNTEAFF
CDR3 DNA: TGTGCCAGCAGGAGCATTCCAGGACAGGGTAACACTGAAGCTTTCTTT

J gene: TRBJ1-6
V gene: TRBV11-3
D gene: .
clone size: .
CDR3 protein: CASSLDSRSPLHF
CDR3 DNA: TGTGCCAGCAGCTTAGATAGTAGATCACCCCTCCACTTT

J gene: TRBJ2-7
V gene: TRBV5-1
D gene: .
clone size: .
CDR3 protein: CASSSDGHVSYEQYF
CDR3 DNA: TGCGCCAGCAGCTCAGACGGACACGTCTCCTACGAGCAGTACTTC

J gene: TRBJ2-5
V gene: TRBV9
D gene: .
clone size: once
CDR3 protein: CASSVDQETQYF
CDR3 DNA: TGTGCCAGCAGCGTAGATCAGGAGACCCAGTACTTC

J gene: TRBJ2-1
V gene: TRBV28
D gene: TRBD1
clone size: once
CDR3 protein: CAWGGTLPGQGVGEQFF
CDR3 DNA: TGTGCCTGGGGGGGTACCTTACCGGGACAGGGGGTAGGCGAGCAGTTCTTC

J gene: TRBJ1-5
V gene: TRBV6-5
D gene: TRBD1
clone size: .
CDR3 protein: CASSWTGEVGQPQHF
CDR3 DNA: TGTGCCAGCAGTTGGACAGGGGAGGTAGGCCAGCCCCAGCATTTT

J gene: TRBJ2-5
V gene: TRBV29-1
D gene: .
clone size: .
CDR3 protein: CSAGLAFQETQYF
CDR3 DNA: TGCAGCGCTGGGCTAGCGTTCCAAGAGACCCAGTACTTC

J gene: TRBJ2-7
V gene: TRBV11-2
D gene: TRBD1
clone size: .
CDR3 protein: CASSWGQGRGSYEQYF
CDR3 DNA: TGTGCCAGCAGCTGGGGACAGGGGAGGGGGTCCTACGAGCAGTACTTC

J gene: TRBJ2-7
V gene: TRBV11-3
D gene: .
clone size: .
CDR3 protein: CASSPDSPSYEQYF
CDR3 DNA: TGTGCCAGCAGCCCGGACAGTCCCTCCTACGAGCAGTACTTC

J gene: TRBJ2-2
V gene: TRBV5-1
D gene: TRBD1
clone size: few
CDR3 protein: CASSPRQGTGELFF
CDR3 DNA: TGCGCCAGCAGCCCGAGACAGGGAACCGGGGAGCTGTTTTTT

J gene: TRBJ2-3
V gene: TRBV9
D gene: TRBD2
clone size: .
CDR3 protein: CASSVVGAGVLDTQYF
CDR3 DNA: TGTGCCAGCAGCGTAGTTGGAGCGGGGGTCTTAGATACGCAGTATTTT

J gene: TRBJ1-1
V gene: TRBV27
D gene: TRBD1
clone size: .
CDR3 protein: CASSISFRGDTEAFF
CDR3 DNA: TGTGCCAGCAGTATATCCTTCAGGGGGGACACTGAAGCTTTCTTT

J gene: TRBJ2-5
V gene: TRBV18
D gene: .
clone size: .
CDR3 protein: CASSPVGETQYF
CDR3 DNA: TGTGCCAGCTCCCCTGTAGGAGAGACCCAGTACTTC

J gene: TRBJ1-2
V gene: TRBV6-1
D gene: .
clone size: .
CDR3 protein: CASSEQGGYGYTF
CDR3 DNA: TGTGCCAGCAGTGAACAGGGTGGCTATGGCTACACCTTC

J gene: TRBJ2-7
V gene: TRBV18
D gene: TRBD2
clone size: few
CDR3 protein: CASSAAGGSYEQYF
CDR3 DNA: TGTGCCAGCTCAGCCGCGGGGGGCTCCTACGAGCAGTACTTC

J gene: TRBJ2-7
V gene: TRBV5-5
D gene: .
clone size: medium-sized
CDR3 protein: CASSLVGLRQGGFYEQYF
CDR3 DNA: TGTGCCAGCAGCTTGGTCGGTCTGAGGCAGGGTGGGTTTTACGAGCAGTACTTC

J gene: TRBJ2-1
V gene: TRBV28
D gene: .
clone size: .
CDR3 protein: CASSLFSPTSSYNEQFF
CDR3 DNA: TGTGCCAGCAGTTTATTTTCCCCGACGAGCTCCTACAATGAGCAGTTCTTC

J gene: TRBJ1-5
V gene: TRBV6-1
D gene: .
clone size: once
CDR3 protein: CASGRDRDNQPQHF
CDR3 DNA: TGTGCCAGCGGCCGGGACCGAGACAATCAGCCCCAGCATTTT

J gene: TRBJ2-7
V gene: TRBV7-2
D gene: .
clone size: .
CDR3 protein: CASSLMGEQYF
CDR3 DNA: TGTGCCAGCAGCTTAATGGGAGAGCAGTACTTC

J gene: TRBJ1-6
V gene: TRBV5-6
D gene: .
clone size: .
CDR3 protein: CASRLRDGDNSPLHF
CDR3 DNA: TGTGCCAGCAGGCTCCGGGACGGAGATAATTCACCCCTCCACTTT

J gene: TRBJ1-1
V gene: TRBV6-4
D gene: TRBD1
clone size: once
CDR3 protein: CASSNTGDTEAFF
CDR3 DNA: TGTGCCAGCAGTAATACAGGGGACACTGAAGCTTTCTTT

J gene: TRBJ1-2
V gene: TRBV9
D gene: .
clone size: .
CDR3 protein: CASSSLGTHHGYTF
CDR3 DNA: TGTGCCAGCAGCTCATTGGGAACCCACCATGGCTACACCTTC

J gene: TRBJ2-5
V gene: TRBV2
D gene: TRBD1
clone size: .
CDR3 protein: CASSFRDRTVQETQYF
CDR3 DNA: TGTGCCAGCAGTTTCCGGGACAGGACCGTACAAGAGACCCAGTACTTC

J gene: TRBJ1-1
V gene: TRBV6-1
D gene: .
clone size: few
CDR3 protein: CASLFPPKAFF
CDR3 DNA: TGTGCCAGCCTCTTCCCTCCGAAAGCTTTCTTT

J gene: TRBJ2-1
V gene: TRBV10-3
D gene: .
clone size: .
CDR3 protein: CAISDAGYNEQFF
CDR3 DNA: TGTGCCATCAGCGATGCGGGGTACAATGAGCAGTTCTTC

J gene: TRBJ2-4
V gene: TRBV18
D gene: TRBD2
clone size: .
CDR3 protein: CASSSTGSAGGNIQYF
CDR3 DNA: TGTGCCAGCTCATCGACAGGGTCAGCGGGAGGAAACATTCAGTACTTC

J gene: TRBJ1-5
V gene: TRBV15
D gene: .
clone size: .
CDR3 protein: CATSRANQPQHF
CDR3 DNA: TGTGCCACCAGCAGAGCCAATCAGCCCCAGCATTTT